These 27 T cell receptor beta chains were sequenced from one sample in a study of PD-1 blockade in classical Hodgkin lymphoma. Clones were sequenced by immunoSEQ multiplex PCR, and TCRdb holds only the in-frame ones, with some missing. The sample has nearly 25,000 clones; 84% are singletons. Every patient relapsed after autologous stem cell transplantation, and brentuximab vedotin exposure varied. Magnetic negative selection was used to purify CD4+ T cells from thawed PBMCs. This material consisted of CD4+ T cells from blood, taken at baseline. These receptors originate from a human donor with classical Hodgkin lymphoma.

The V and J genes are TRBV9 and TRBJ2-2; 7 bases match TRBD1. The CDR3 contains 13 residues. Germline loops: CDR1 SGDLS, CDR2 YYNGEE. V shed 7 bases, J shed 6 bases, and the junction held 6 bases outside the gene matches. DNA of the CDR3: TGTGCCAGCCGCCTCGGGACAGCCGGGGAGCTGTTTTTT. This encodes CASRLGTAGELFF.

The sample holds one count of this clone. The V gene is TRBV6-6, the J gene TRBJ2-7; TRBD1 matches at 8 bases. Trimming took 0 bases from V and 3 from J; bases not matched to a gene: 4. CDR1 is MNHNY and CDR2 is SVGAGI in the germline V gene (reference sequence). The CDR3 extends over 15 amino acids. This CDR3 reads CASSYSPGQGYEQYF. The CDR3 nucleotides read TGTGCCAGCAGTTACTCGCCCGGACAGGGCTACGAGCAGTACTTC.

The chain employs TRBV30 and TRBJ1-2; the match to TRBD1 covers 8 bases. Germline assignment: CDR1 GTSNPN and CDR2 SVGIG (reference sequence). The CDR3 loop spans 16 amino acids. V was clipped by 3 bases and J by 2 bases; unmatched bases: 11. This CDR3 reads CAWSSTQTGENYGYTF. CDR3 coding DNA: TGTGCCTGGAGCTCTACTCAGACAGGGGAAAACTATGGCTACACCTTC.

The rearrangement links TRBV21-1 to TRBJ2-7; whether TRBD1, the table's D call, matches the DNA was not checked. TRBV21-1 is a pseudogene. This CDR3 has 15 amino acids. This CDR3 is CASSKEGQGTNEQYF. The CDR3, as DNA: TGTGCCAGCAGCAAAGAAGGTCAGGGGACCAACGAGCAGTACTTC.

The chain carries TRBV7-2 and TRBJ1-2, with TRBD1 identical over 7 bases. The CDR3 is 15 amino acids. V shed 5 bases and J 6 bases; nucleotides not matched to a gene: 12. CDR1 SGHTA and CDR2 FQGNSA come from the germline V gene. In DNA form, the CDR3 reads TGTGCCAGCAGCCGTTCATTGACAGGGTCTGATGGCTACACCTTC. Protein: CASSRSLTGSDGYTF.

Only a few counts were recorded for this clone. V gene TRBV29-1 combines with J gene TRBJ2-5, with 9 bases that match TRBD1. V lost 6 bases and J lost 5; bases outside the gene matches: 13. Germline V lookup: CDR1 SQVTM, CDR2 ANQGSEA. The length of the CDR3 is 15 residues. The CDR3 loop is CSVGGGGQGSETQYF. For the CDR3, the DNA is TGCAGCGTCGGGGGCGGGGGACAGGGATCGGAGACCCAGTACTTC.

The rearrangement links TRBV7-2 to TRBJ2-5; D not certain. In germline, CDR1 is SGHTA, CDR2 FQGNSA. The CDR3 runs 13 residues. V dropped 3 bases and J dropped 2 bases, with 7 bases sitting between them. Here the CDR3 DNA reads TGTGCCAGCAGCTTTGGGCAGCAAGAGACCCAGTACTTC. The encoded protein is CASSFGQQETQYF.

V gene TRBV7-6 combines with J gene TRBJ2-7, with unresolved D. Germline V CDR1 and CDR2: SGHVS, FNYEAQ. This CDR3 spans 11 amino acids. Trimming took 5 bases from V and 3 from J, leaving 5 bases between them. Here the CDR3 DNA reads TGTGCCAGCAGCGAGTACTACGAGCAGTACTTC. Translating gives CASSEYYEQYF.

The J gene is TRBJ2-4, the V gene TRBV7-8; a possible D gene is TRBD1 (6 bases). Germline CDR1 and CDR2: SGHVS and FQNEAQ. The V gene lost 7 bases and the J gene lost 7 bases, with 14 bases spanning the gap. The CDR3 has 13 residues. The CDR3 loop is CASNFQGSNIQYF. CDR3 sequence (DNA): TGTGCCAGCAACTTCCAGGGGTCGAACATTCAGTACTTC.

The chain has TRBV7-2 and TRBJ2-5, with 7 positions matching TRBD1. The CDR3 extends over 14 amino acids. The ends lost 1 base at V and 5 bases at J; junction bases unmatched: 4. The germline gives CDR1 SGHTA, CDR2 FQGNSA. The CDR3 bases are TGTGCCAGCAGCTTAGTAGTGGGACAGGAGACCCAGTACTTC. Translated, it gives CASSLVVGQETQYF.

The rearrangement uses TRBV20-1 and TRBJ1-5; no definite D call. The V gene's germline CDR1 is DFQATT and CDR2 SNEGSKA (reference sequence). This CDR3 spans 11 amino acids. The germline V and J ends were trimmed by 2 bases and 11 bases, with 10 bases remaining between them. The CDR3 sequence: CSARTTGAQHF. The CDR3 DNA reads as TGCAGTGCTAGAACGACCGGGGCCCAGCATTTT.

By sample fraction, this clone is medium-sized. The V gene is TRBV2, the J gene TRBJ2-5; D remains ambiguous. Germline V lookup: CDR1 SNHLY, CDR2 FYNNEI. The V end was cut by 5 bases, the J end by 5 bases, with 12 bases between. The CDR3 spans 13 residues. The CDR3 region is CASSPEYGETQYF. In nucleotides, the CDR3 is TGTGCCAGCAGTCCTGAATACGGGGAGACCCAGTACTTC.

V gene TRBV18 combines with J gene TRBJ1-2; tentatively, D is TRBD1 (6 bases). The V gene lost 3 bases and the J gene lost 6 bases, with 11 bases spanning the gap. CDR1 and CDR2 from the germline V gene are KGHSH and LQKENI. CDR3 length: 13 residues. The CDR3 reads CASSPAGGDGYTF. For the CDR3, the DNA is TGTGCCAGCTCACCGGCCGGGGGCGATGGCTACACCTTC.

This chain joins TRBV7-7 and TRBJ2-7; D may be TRBD2 (6 bases). Trimming removed 2 bases from V and 0 bases from J, with 23 bases in between. CDR3 length: 19 amino acids. Per the germline V gene, CDR1 is SSHAT and CDR2 is FNYEAQ (reference sequence). In nucleotides, the CDR3 is TGTGCCAGCAGCTTATTCTGTGGGGAGGATCGGGAACCCTCCTACGAGCAGTACTTC. Translated: CASSLFCGEDREPSYEQYF.

This clone was observed a few times. The V call is TRBV9, the J call TRBJ2-3; TRBD2 might be the D (6 bases). This CDR3 spans 17 amino acids. The V gene's germline CDR1 is SGDLS and CDR2 YYNGEE. The V end was cut by 0 bases, the J end by 2 bases, with 16 bases between. CDR3 sequence reads: CASSVGGSGGHTDTQYF. The CDR3 DNA is TGTGCCAGCAGCGTAGGGGGTAGCGGAGGCCACACAGATACGCAGTATTTT.

The chain couples TRBV18 to TRBJ1-2; maybe TRBD1 (6 bases). Germline-derived CDR1 and CDR2 are KGHSH and LQKENI. The CDR3 is 15 residues long. Trimming cost V 4 bases and J 2 bases, with 14 bases left between them. The CDR3 sequence is CASSLQDSFNYGYTF. Here the CDR3 DNA reads TGTGCCAGCTCACTACAGGACAGCTTCAACTATGGCTACACCTTC. Complete variable domain (other parts from reference TRBV18 and TRBJ1-2): NAGVMQNPRHLVRRRGQEARLRCSPMKGHSHVYWYRQLPEEGLKFMVYLQKENIIDESGMPKERFSAEFPKEGPSILRIQQVVRGDSAAYFCASSLQDSFNYGYTFGSGTRLTVV.

V and J are TRBV6-6 and TRBJ2-2, with D maybe TRBD2 (5 bases). The germline gives CDR1 MNHNY, CDR2 SVGAGI (reference sequence). Trimming shortened V by 2 bases and J by 6 bases, and 10 bases separated the two germline ends. This CDR3 has 14 residues. The CDR3 region has the DNA TGTGCCAGCAGTTACGGAATGAGGGCCGGGGAGCTGTTTTTT. Residues: CASSYGMRAGELFF.

V is TRBV7-2 and J is TRBJ1-5; unclear D gene. The CDR3 loop spans 16 amino acids. Between the trimmed V and J ends, which lost 5 bases and 0 bases, there was a span of 14 bases. The germline CDR1 and CDR2 sequences are SGHTA and FQGNSA. CDR3 DNA sequence: TGTGCCAGCAGCGAAAACACGGTTGTTAGCAATCAGCCCCAGCATTTT. Its protein is CASSENTVVSNQPQHF. The full variable domain, completed using reference TRBV7-2 and TRBJ1-5, is GAGVSQSPSNKVTEKGKDVELRCDPISGHTALYWYRQSLGQGLEFLIYFQGNSAPDKSGLPSDRFSAERTGGSVSTLTIQRTQQEDSAVYLCASSENTVVSNQPQHFGDGTRLSIL.

V gene TRBV7-2 combines with J gene TRBJ2-5; D perhaps matches TRBD2 (6 bases). CDR1 is SGHTA and CDR2 is FQGNSA in the germline V gene. This CDR3 contains 14 residues. The V end was cut by 5 bases, the J end by 1 base, with 11 bases between. This CDR3 is CASSPGTLQETQYF. CDR3 DNA: TGTGCCAGCAGCCCAGGGACTCTCCAAGAGACCCAGTACTTC.

V is TRBV10-3 and J is TRBJ1-4, with TRBD1 matching 7 bases. The length of the CDR3 is 12 residues. Unmatched junction bases numbered 5, after V lost 10 bases and J lost 6 bases. Per germline, CDR1 ENHRY and CDR2 SYGVKD. The CDR3 sequence: CATRDSDEKLFF. The DNA of the CDR3 is TGTGCCACCCGGGACAGTGATGAAAAACTGTTTTTT.

The V call is TRBV9, the J call TRBJ2-1; 14 bases fit TRBD2. The V segment lost 2 bases and the J segment 10 bases; nucleotides outside the gene matches: 11. The length of the CDR3 is 17 residues. Germline CDR1 reads SGDLS; CDR2 reads YYNGEE. CDR3 residues: CASSVGLDGLAGGEQFF. CDR3 nucleotide sequence: TGTGCCAGCAGCGTTGGGTTGGATGGACTAGCGGGGGGCGAGCAGTTCTTC. Complete variable domain (other parts from reference TRBV9 and TRBJ2-1): DSGVTQTPKHLITATGQRVTLRCSPRSGDLSVYWYQQSLDQGLQFLIQYYNGEERAKGNILERFSAQQFPDLHSELNLSSLELGDSALYFCASSVGLDGLAGGEQFFGPGTRLTVL.

This chain connects TRBV18 to TRBJ1-1; D remains unclear. This CDR3 has 14 residues. Germline CDR1 is KGHSH and CDR2 is LQKENI. Trimming cost V 6 bases and J 1 base, with 12 bases left between them. CDR3 residues: CASSPTIGNTEAFF. CDR3 sequence (DNA): TGTGCCAGCTCCCCCACTATAGGGAACACTGAAGCTTTCTTT.

The V gene is TRBV7-9, the J gene TRBJ2-5; D possibly corresponds to TRBD1 (6 bases). CDR3 size: 13 residues. Trimming shortened V by 1 base and J by 5 bases, and 8 bases separated the two germline ends. Germline assignment: CDR1 SEHNR and CDR2 FQNEAQ (reference sequence). The DNA for the CDR3 is TGTGCCAGCAGCTTAGTTACAGGGGAGACCCAGTACTTC. It translates to CASSLVTGETQYF.

DNA of the CDR3: TGTGCCAGCTCACCCCAGTCGCTTAACTATGGCTACACCTTC. Its translation: CASSPQSLNYGYTF. The chain combines TRBV18 with TRBJ1-2; D uncertain. V was clipped by 3 bases and J by 1 base, with 9 bases between them. Per the germline V gene, CDR1 is KGHSH and CDR2 is LQKENI. The CDR3 spans 14 residues.

The chain is built from TRBV5-1 and TRBJ1-5; no reliable D call. V was pared by 0 bases and J by 5 bases, with 9 bases between. Germline values: CDR1 SGHRS, CDR2 YFSETQ. The CDR3 loop spans 14 amino acids. The CDR3 coding sequence is TGCGCCAGCAGCTTGGAGGGCCCTTATCAGCCCCAGCATTTT. Protein: CASSLEGPYQPQHF.

This rearrangement joins TRBV18 to TRBJ2-2; D is possibly TRBD1 (6 bases). V lost 2 bases to trimming and J lost 7 bases, with 11 bases between them. CDR3 length equals 14 residues. Per germline, CDR1 KGHSH and CDR2 LQKENI. CDR3 bases: TGTGCCAGCTCACCAACAGGGAACGACGGGGAGCTGTTTTTT. This sequence encodes CASSPTGNDGELFF.

The genes are TRBV15 and TRBJ1-4, with a possible D match to TRBD1 (6 bases). Looked up from germline, CDR1 is LNHNV and CDR2 is YYDKDF (reference sequence). V shed 1 base and J shed 3 bases, with 9 bases lying between them. The CDR3 sequence is 15 residues long. CDR3 amino acids: CATSRGEGANEKLFF. As DNA, the CDR3 is TGTGCCACCAGCAGAGGGGAGGGGGCTAATGAAAAACTGTTTTTT. The full variable domain, its missing parts supplied by reference TRBV15 and TRBJ1-4, is DAMVIQNPRYQVTQFGKPVTLSCSQTLNHNVMYWYQQKSSQAPKLLFHYYDKDFNNEADTPDNFQSRRPNTSFCFLDIRSPGLGDTAMYLCATSRGEGANEKLFFGSGTQLSVL.